The source of this TCR beta chain is a study of sequential checkpoint blockade in melanoma. V dropped 1 base and J dropped 4 bases, with 13 bases sitting between them. CDR3 length: 14 amino acids. The germline V gene encodes CDR1 GTSNPN and CDR2 SVGIG (reference sequence). The table lists this clone with a count of one. Profiled with immunoSEQ multiplex PCR; TCRdb holds only in-frame clones, not every one. The sample has about 4,600 clones, 50% to 60% seen once. The treatment denotes: randomized to nivolumab then ipilimumab (arm A) or the reverse (arm B). From thawed PBMCs, live CD3+CD8+ cells negative for CD19 and CD56 were sorted.

The chain joins TRBV30 to TRBJ2-5, with D perhaps matching TRBD2 (5 bases). Sequences were derived from CD8+ T cells sorted from blood (inferred from file names), sampled from a patient given nivolumab and ipilimumab in sequence. The receptor was derived from a human donor with melanoma. The CDR3 region has the DNA TGTGCCTGGAGTGCACCGGCGGGCGGAGAGACCCAGTACTTC. Its protein product is CAWSAPAGGETQYF.